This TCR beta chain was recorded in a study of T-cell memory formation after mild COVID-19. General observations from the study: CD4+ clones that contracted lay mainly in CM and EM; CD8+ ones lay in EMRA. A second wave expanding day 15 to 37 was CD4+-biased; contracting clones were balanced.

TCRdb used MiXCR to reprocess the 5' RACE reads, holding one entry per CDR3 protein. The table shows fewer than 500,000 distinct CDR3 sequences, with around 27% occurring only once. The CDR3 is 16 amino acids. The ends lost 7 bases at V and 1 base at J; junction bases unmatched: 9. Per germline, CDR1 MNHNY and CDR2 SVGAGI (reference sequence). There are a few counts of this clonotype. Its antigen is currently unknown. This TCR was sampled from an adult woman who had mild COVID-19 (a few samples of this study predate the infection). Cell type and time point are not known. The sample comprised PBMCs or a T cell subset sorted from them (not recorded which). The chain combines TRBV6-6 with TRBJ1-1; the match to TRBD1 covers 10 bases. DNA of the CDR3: TGTGCCAGCAACCCCGGGACAGGGGTATGGAACACTGAAGCTTTCTTT. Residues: CASNPGTGVWNTEAFF.